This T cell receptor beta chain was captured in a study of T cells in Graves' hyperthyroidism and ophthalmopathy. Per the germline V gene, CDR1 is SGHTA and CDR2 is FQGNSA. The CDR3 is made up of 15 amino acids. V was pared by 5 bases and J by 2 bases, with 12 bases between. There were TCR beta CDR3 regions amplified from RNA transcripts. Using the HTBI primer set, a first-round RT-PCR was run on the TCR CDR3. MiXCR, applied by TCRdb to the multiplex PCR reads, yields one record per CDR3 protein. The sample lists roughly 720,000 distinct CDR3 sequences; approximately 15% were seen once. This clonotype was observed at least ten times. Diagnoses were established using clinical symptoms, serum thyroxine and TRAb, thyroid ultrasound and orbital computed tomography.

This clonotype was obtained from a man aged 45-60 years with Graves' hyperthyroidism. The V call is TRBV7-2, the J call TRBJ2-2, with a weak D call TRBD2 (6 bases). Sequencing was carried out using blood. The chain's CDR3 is CASSNRDLNTGELFF. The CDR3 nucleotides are TGTGCCAGCAGCAACCGGGACTTAAACACCGGGGAGCTGTTTTTT. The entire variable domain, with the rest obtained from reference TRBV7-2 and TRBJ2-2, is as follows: GAGVSQSPSNKVTEKGKDVELRCDPISGHTALYWYRQSLGQGLEFLIYFQGNSAPDKSGLPSDRFSAERTGGSVSTLTIQRTQQEDSAVYLCASSNRDLNTGELFFGEGSRLTVL.